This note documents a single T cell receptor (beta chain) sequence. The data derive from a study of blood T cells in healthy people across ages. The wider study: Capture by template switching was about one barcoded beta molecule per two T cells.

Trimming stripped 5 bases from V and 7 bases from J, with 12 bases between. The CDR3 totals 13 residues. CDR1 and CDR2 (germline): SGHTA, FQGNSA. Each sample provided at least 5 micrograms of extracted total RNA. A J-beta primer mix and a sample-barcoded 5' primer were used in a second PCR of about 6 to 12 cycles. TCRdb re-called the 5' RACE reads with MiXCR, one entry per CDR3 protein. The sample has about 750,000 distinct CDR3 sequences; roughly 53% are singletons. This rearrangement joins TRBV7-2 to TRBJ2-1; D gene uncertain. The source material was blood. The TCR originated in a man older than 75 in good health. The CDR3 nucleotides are TGTGCCAGCAGCCCCCCCGTGTGGAATGAGCAGTTCTTC. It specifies CASSPPVWNEQFF.